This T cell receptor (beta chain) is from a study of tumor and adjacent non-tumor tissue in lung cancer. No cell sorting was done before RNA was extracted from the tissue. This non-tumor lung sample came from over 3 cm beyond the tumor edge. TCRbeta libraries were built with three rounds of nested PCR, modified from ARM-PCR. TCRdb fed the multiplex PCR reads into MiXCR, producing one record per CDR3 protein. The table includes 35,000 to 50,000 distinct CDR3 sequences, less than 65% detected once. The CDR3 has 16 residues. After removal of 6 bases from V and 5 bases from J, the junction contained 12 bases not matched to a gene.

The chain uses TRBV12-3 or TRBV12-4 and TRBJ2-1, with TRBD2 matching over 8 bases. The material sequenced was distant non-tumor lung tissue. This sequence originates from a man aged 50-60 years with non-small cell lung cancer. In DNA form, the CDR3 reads TGTGCCAGCAGCACTTCGCGGGGGGAGTCCCACAATGAGCAGTTCTTC. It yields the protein CASSTSRGESHNEQFF.